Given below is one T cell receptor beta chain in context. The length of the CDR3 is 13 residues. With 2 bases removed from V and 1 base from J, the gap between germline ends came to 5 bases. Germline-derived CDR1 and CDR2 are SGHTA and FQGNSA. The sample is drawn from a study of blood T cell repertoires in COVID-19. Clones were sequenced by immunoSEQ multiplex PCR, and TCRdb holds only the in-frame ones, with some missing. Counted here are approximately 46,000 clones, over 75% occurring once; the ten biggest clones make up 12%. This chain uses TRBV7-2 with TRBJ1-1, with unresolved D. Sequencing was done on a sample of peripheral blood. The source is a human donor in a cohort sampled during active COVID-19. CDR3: CASSLTPNTEAFF. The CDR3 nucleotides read TGTGCCAGCAGCTTAACTCCGAACACTGAAGCTTTCTTT.